The rows below give T cell receptor beta chains drawn from one sample of a study of neurological immune-mediated disorders. TCRdb itself ran the 5' RACE reads through MiXCR, one entry per CDR3 protein. The data hold just under 60,000 distinct CDR3 sequences, with 3% to 4% observed a single time. The sequencing sample was made of PBMCs. Source of these receptors: a woman aged 25 to 45 with multiple sclerosis. The CDR3 runs from the conserved cysteine through the conserved F or W. D genes are given only for firm matches. Sizes are listed as how often the clone was seen (once, few, many) or a class if it is expanded.

clone size: many; V gene: TRBV20-1; D gene: TRBD2; J gene: TRBJ2-2; CDR3 protein: CSARLTSGGELFF
clone size: many; V gene: TRBV5-1; D gene: .; J gene: TRBJ2-3; CDR3 protein: CASGLLGTDTQYF
clone size: many; V gene: TRBV10-3; D gene: .; J gene: TRBJ2-7; CDR3 protein: CAISESGSVIYEQYF
clone size: few; V gene: TRBV9; D gene: .; J gene: TRBJ1-6; CDR3 protein: CASSVDKNDSPLHF
clone size: many; V gene: TRBV5-1; D gene: .; J gene: TRBJ2-6; CDR3 protein: CASSLQGDGANVLTF
clone size: many; V gene: TRBV3-1; D gene: .; J gene: TRBJ1-1; CDR3 protein: CASSQDLVRIAEAFF
clone size: many; V gene: TRBV6-6; D gene: TRBD2; J gene: TRBJ2-3; CDR3 protein: CASSSIAGAGWDTQYF
clone size: many; V gene: TRBV3-1; D gene: .; J gene: TRBJ1-5; CDR3 protein: CASSLGTGSQPQHF
clone size: many; V gene: TRBV20-1; D gene: .; J gene: TRBJ2-3; CDR3 protein: CSASGLRTDTQYF
clone size: few; V gene: TRBV29-1; D gene: .; J gene: TRBJ2-3; CDR3 protein: CSVDPSVESTDTQYF
clone size: many; V gene: TRBV10-2; D gene: .; J gene: TRBJ1-5; CDR3 protein: CASSESAGLTSNQPQHF
clone size: many; V gene: TRBV15; D gene: TRBD1; J gene: TRBJ1-2; CDR3 protein: CATRTGSFGYTF
clone size: many; V gene: TRBV21-1; D gene: .; J gene: TRBJ2-7; CDR3 protein: CASSKKVRVLREQYF
clone size: many; V gene: TRBV12-3/TRBV12-4; D gene: .; J gene: TRBJ2-5; CDR3 protein: CASSRNRWETQYF
clone size: many; V gene: TRBV20-1; D gene: TRBD2; J gene: TRBJ2-7; CDR3 protein: CSARERTRGGEQYF